The clone carrying this T cell receptor beta chain was seen many times. Each CDR3 protein is one row after TCRdb ran MiXCR on the RACE reads. Of 330,000 or so distinct CDR3 sequences listed, about 6.9% are singletons. This sample stems from a study of human T cells and chemical hapten exposure. This CDR3 is built from 13 residues. CDR1 is SEHNR and CDR2 is FQNEAQ in the germline V gene (reference sequence). V lost 1 base and J 6 bases, leaving 9 bases between the germline ends. The time point is: patch test 2, 6 weeks after DPC sensitization. Treatment in this sample: therapeutic diphenylcyclopropenone sensitization with weekly scalp DPC.

The V gene is TRBV7-9, the J gene TRBJ1-1; tentative D call: TRBD1 (6 bases). The clonotype comes from a woman younger than 30 with alopecia areata. Some clones in this sample may be carry-over from other donors' samples. The sample in question was whole blood, obtained in connection with sensitization to the hapten diphenylcyclopropenone (DPC). The CDR3 DNA reads TGTGCCAGCAGCTTAGAGGCAGGGGCTGAAGCTTTCTTT. Encoded protein: CASSLEAGAEAFF.